This TCR beta chain was sequenced in a study of spatial heterogeneity in lung cancer (dated by TCRdb to the late 2010s). For context, the study as a whole: Beta-chain transcripts were consistently detected in greater numbers than alpha-chain transcripts, which likely reflected higher beta-chain transcript abundance. In the raw uncorrected reads, each unique combination of TCR and UMI appeared more than ten times on average. TCR alpha and beta repertoires were quantitatively compared across multiple tumor regions, matched nontumor lung and blood in non-small cell lung cancer. The study linked features of the TCR repertoire to counts of nonsynonymous mutations, which were determined by whole-exome sequencing of tumor tissue. Both alpha and beta chains were TCR-sequenced in roughly 200 tumor regions, about 64 matched nontumor lung samples and around 54 PBMC samples obtained at surgery. Beyond this particular receptor, the publication reports: Confirming at a functional level the hypothesis that regional TCRs recognize regional mutations was considered to require additional single-cell paired TCR alpha and beta sequencing. Ubiquitous expanded tumor TCRs showed up in blood more often at tumor resection than at routine follow-up.

Ends trimmed: V by 7 bases, J by 2 bases; bases unmatched to a gene: 8. CDR1 SGHNT and CDR2 YYREEE were looked up in the germline V gene (reference sequence). CDR3 length: 14 amino acids, cysteine to phenylalanine. Only the CDR3 DNA stays, 42 bases, in frame from base 1. The receptor library was made with 5' RACE. Sequenced using a NextSeq 500. The TCR library protocol attached a unique molecular identifier to each TCR cDNA molecule to allow correction of PCR and sequencing errors. In the authors' own workflow: TCR identification, UMI-based error correction and CDR3 extraction were performed with Decombinator tools. TCRs above a frequency of 2 per 1,000, corresponding to the top 1% of the tumor frequency distribution, were defined as expanded. Each repertoire was subsampled 100 times to 5,000 TCRs, after which Renyi diversity was computed with the R vegan package. CDR3 similarity networks were built from amino acid triplet string-kernel similarity, connecting CDR3s with pairwise similarity above 0.82. TCRdb handled the public reads itself, with Q25 trimming in fastp and clone calling in MiXCR, and kept productive beta chains. For every CDR3 protein sequence, its rows merge into one entry that carries the most common genes and DNA. None of the V and J calls come from the authors' own analysis; TCRdb made them. For this sample there are 90,000 to 95,000 distinct CDR3 sequences; 12% appear just once. Together, the top ten hold about 38% of the sample.

To note about this clonotype: The target of this receptor is not known. Base quality data are lacking; no much larger clone is found one base away.

The time point label of this sample denotes: sample taken at primary tumor resection. Samples were obtained from approximately 72 patients with early-stage, untreated non-small cell lung cancer from the lung TRACERx cohort. For TCR sequencing, whole RNA was extracted from tumor and nontumor lung tissue, or from cryopreserved PBMC samples, and no cell sorting was done. A patient was chosen for TCR sequencing only when enough RNA was available from at least two tumor regions. The specimen was PBMCs, collected at surgery. The V gene is TRBV5-4 and the J gene is TRBJ1-2; 7 bases in the middle match TRBD1. This receptor was taken from a male donor with early-stage non-small cell lung cancer. The encoded CDR3 is CASSYRGLNYGYTF. In nucleotide form, the sequence is TGTGCCAGCTCCTACAGGGGTCTAAACTATGGCTACACCTTC.